Described below is a single TCR beta chain sequence and its context. What it binds is not known. The CDR3 extends over 14 amino acids. Germline CDR1 ENHRY, CDR2 SYGVKD. Trimming left V 6 bases short and J 0 bases short, with 11 bases between. These data come from a study of radiotherapy plus CTLA-4 blockade in lung cancer. Background on the study: Roughly 17% of enrolled patients responded objectively, and roughly 30% had disease control.

People whose metastatic non-small-cell lung cancer was chemo-refractory got focal radiation along with CTLA-4 blockade by ipilimumab. Assay used: immunoSEQ multiplex PCR; TCRdb lists only in-frame clones, some missing. There are around 80,000 clones in the sample; under 85% occur only once, and 0.79% lies in the top ten. Regarding the study as a whole: Blood saw expansion of tumor-derived TCR clones after radiotherapy plus ipilimumab.

The sequence was obtained from a human donor with non-small cell lung cancer who had stable disease on radiotherapy plus ipilimumab. This chain connects TRBV10-3 to TRBJ1-2; a possible D gene is TRBD1 (6 bases). This sample comprised peripheral blood, obtained from a patient treated with radiotherapy plus ipilimumab. The CDR3 DNA is TGTGCCATCAGCACGGGACACTCTAACTATGGCTACACCTTC. This gives the protein CAISTGHSNYGYTF.